This T cell receptor beta chain was identified in a study of cytomegalovirus exposure and HLA in healthy donors. Study results and limitations: A likely sequencing artifact accounted for one observed cluster of highly shared sequence variants. Researchers reported in a later analysis that common viral pathogens appeared linked to several top clusters.

With 60 Vbeta and 13 Jbeta primers, the PCR was carried out. Measured with immunoSEQ multiplex PCR; TCRdb has only the in-frame clones, and not every one. The sample has under 150,000 clones; roughly four fifths are singletons. With 3 bases removed from V and 0 bases from J, the gap between germline ends came to 10 bases. This CDR3 comprises 14 residues. Germline CDR1 reads SGDLS; CDR2 reads YYNGEE. In regard to this clone: Its cognate antigen is unknown.

The chain joins TRBV9 to TRBJ2-7; the D gene is possibly TRBD2 (5 bases). The clonotype comes from a woman aged 45-65 years in good health and CMV-seronegative. The sample comprised PBMCs. CDR3 nucleotide sequence: TGTGCCAGCAGCGAATTACGGGACTCCTACGAGCAGTACTTC. Its translation: CASSELRDSYEQYF.